These 7 T cell receptor beta chains were sequenced from one sample in a study of blood T cell repertoires in COVID-19. Here immunoSEQ multiplex PCR was the method, and the copy in TCRdb shows in-frame clones only, minus some. The sample gives 140,000 to 150,000 clones, around 80% of which show up once; 3.5% is in the top ten. The sample taken for sequencing was peripheral blood. The receptors were gathered from a man aged 65 to 85 who had recovered from COVID-19.

This chain links TRBV5-1 with TRBJ2-7, with 8 bases identical to TRBD1. Germline CDR1 SGHRS, CDR2 YFSETQ. The CDR3 runs 13 residues. Trimming cost V 4 bases and J 3 bases; bases outside gene matches: 3. CDR3 nucleotides: TGCGCCAGCAGCCAAACAGGGGGCTACGAGCAGTACTTC. This encodes CASSQTGGYEQYF.

The rearrangement links TRBV13 to TRBJ2-1, with TRBD2 identical over 7 bases. Germline V lookup: CDR1 PRHDT, CDR2 FYEKMQ (reference sequence). The CDR3 runs 15 residues. V was clipped by 4 bases and J by 5 bases; unmatched bases: 8. Written as DNA, the CDR3 is TGTGCCAGCAGCTCCTGGGACTACCGGGACAATGAGCAGTTCTTC. It translates to CASSSWDYRDNEQFF.

The chain has TRBV12-5 and TRBJ2-1; D is undetermined. Germline loops: CDR1 LGHNT, CDR2 FRNRAP. This CDR3 has 17 residues. Trimming cost V 3 bases and J 4 bases, with 19 bases left between them. The CDR3 DNA is TGTGCTAGTGGTTTAACCCCCGGATGGCGGAGATACAATGAGCAGTTCTTC. It encodes CASGLTPGWRRYNEQFF.

This clone was recorded a few times. The rearrangement uses TRBV5-1 and TRBJ2-5, with D possibly matching TRBD2 (6 bases). CDR1 and CDR2 (germline): SGHRS, YFSETQ. The germline V and J ends were trimmed by 0 bases and 5 bases, with 11 bases remaining between them. The CDR3 consists of 14 residues. CDR3: CASSLEAAGETQYF. CDR3 nucleotide sequence: TGCGCCAGCAGCTTGGAGGCCGCGGGGGAGACCCAGTACTTC.

The rearrangement links TRBV5-1 to TRBJ1-1, with 8 positions matching TRBD1. Looked up from germline, CDR1 is SGHRS and CDR2 is YFSETQ. The CDR3 length is 14 residues. V dropped 4 bases and J dropped 5; count of bases not matched to a gene: 7. The CDR3 region is CASSPQGVWTEAFF. CDR3 sequence (DNA): TGCGCCAGCAGCCCACAGGGGGTGTGGACTGAAGCTTTCTTT.

V gene TRBV6-5 combines with J gene TRBJ1-3; D not resolved. The germline gives CDR1 MNHEY, CDR2 SVGAGI. V gave up 8 bases and J gave up 9 bases, with 17 bases separating them. The CDR3 runs 13 residues. The CDR3 DNA reads as TGTGCCAGCCGCCTAGGGAGTCGAGGCACCATATATTTT. It yields the protein CASRLGSRGTIYF.

The V gene is TRBV7-2, the J gene TRBJ1-2, with D hard to call. CDR1 and CDR2 from the germline V gene are SGHTA and FQGNSA. V shed 1 base and J shed 7 bases, with 16 bases lying between them. The CDR3 has 15 amino acids. The CDR3: CASSLERPDLAGYTF. DNA of the CDR3: TGTGCCAGCAGCTTAGAGCGGCCCGATTTGGCTGGCTACACCTTC. The variable domain in full, with the rest retrieved from reference TRBV7-2 and TRBJ1-2, is GAGVSQSPSNKVTEKGKDVELRCDPISGHTALYWYRQSLGQGLEFLIYFQGNSAPDKSGLPSDRFSAERTGGSVSTLTIQRTQQEDSAVYLCASSLERPDLAGYTFGSGTRLTVV.